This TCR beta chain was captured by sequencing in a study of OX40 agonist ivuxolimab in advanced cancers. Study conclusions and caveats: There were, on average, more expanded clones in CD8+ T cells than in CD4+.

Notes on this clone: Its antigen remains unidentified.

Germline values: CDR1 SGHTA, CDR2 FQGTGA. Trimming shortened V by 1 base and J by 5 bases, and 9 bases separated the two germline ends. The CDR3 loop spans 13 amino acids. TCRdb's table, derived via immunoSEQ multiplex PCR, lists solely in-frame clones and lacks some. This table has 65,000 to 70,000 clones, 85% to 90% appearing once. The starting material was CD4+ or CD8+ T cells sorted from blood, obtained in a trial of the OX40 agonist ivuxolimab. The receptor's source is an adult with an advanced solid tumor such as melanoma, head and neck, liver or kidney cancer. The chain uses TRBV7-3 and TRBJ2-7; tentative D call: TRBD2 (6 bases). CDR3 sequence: CASSLIGGDEQYF. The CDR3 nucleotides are TGTGCCAGCAGCTTAATAGGAGGGGACGAGCAGTACTTC.